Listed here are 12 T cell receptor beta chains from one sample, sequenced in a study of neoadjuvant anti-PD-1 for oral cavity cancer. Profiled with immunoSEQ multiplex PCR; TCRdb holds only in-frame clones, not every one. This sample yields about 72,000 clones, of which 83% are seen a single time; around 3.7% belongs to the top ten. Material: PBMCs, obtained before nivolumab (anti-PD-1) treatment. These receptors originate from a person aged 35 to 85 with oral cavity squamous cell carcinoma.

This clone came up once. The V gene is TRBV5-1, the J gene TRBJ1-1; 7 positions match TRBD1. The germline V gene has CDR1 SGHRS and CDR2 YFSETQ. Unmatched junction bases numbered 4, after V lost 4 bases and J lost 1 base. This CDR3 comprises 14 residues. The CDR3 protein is CASSTTGENTEAFF. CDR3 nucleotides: TGCGCCAGCAGCACCACAGGGGAGAACACTGAAGCTTTCTTT.

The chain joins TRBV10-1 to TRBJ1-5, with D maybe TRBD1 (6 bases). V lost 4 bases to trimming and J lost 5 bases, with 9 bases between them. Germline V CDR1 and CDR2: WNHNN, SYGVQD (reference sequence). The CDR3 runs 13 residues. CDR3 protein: CASSAGAHQPQHF. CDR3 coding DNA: TGCGCCAGCAGTGCAGGGGCACATCAGCCCCAGCATTTT.

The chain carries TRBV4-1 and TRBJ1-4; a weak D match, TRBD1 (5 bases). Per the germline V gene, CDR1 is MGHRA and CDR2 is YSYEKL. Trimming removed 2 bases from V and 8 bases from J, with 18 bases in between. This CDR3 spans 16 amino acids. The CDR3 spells CASSQLPGLMEEKLFF. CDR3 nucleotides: TGCGCCAGCAGCCAATTACCGGGACTCATGGAAGAAAAACTGTTTTTT.

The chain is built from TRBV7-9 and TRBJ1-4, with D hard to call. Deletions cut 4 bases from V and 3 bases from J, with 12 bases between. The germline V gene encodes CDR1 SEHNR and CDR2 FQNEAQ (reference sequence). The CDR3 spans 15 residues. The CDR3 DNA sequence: TGTGCCAGCAGCTATTCAGGAGGGTCTAATGAAAAACTGTTTTTT. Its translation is CASSYSGGSNEKLFF. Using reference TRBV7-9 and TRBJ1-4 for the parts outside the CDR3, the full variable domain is DTGVSQNPRHKITKRGQNVTFRCDPISEHNRLYWYRQTLGQGPEFLTYFQNEAQLEKSRLLSDRFSAERPKGSFSTLEIQRTEQGDSAMYLCASSYSGGSNEKLFFGSGTQLSVL.

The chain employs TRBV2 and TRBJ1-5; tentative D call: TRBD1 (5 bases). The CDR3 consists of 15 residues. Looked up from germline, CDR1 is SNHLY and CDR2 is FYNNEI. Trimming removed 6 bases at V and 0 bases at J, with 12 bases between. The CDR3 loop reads CASRAPGHSNQPQHF. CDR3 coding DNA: TGTGCCAGCAGGGCCCCAGGGCATAGCAATCAGCCCCAGCATTTT.

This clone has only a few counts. The CDR3 here is CASSPQNSASGYTF. The CDR3 coding sequence is TGTGCCAGCAGCCCCCAGAACTCAGCATCTGGCTACACCTTC. The chain joins TRBV7-9 to TRBJ1-2; no clear D. With 5 bases removed from V and 7 bases from J, the gap between germline ends came to 17 bases. Germline V gene sequence: CDR1 SEHNR, CDR2 FQNEAQ (reference sequence). The CDR3 consists of 14 residues.

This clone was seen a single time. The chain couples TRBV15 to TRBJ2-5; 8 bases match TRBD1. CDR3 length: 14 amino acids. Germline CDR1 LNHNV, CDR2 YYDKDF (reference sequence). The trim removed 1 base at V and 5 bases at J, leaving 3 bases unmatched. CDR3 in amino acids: CATSRAGGRETQYF. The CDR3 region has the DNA TGTGCCACCAGCAGAGCAGGGGGCCGCGAGACCCAGTACTTC.

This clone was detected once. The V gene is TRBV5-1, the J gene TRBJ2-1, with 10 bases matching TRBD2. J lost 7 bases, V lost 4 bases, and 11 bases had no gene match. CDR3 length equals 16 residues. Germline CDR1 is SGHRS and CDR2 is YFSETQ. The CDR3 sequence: CASSPWTSGRGNEQFF. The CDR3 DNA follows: TGCGCCAGCAGCCCGTGGACTAGCGGAAGGGGGAATGAGCAGTTCTTC.

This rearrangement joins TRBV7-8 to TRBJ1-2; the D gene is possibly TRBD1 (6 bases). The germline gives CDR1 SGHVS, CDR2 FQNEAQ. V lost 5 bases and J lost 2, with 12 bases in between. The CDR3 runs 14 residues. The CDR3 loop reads CASSPGTSNYGYTF. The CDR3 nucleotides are TGTGCCAGCAGCCCCGGGACATCCAACTATGGCTACACCTTC. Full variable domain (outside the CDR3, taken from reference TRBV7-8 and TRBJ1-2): GAGVSQSPRYKVAKRGQDVALRCDPISGHVSLFWYQQALGQGPEFLTYFQNEAQLDKSGLPSDRFFAERPEGSVSTLKIQRTQQEDSAVYLCASSPGTSNYGYTFGSGTRLTVV.

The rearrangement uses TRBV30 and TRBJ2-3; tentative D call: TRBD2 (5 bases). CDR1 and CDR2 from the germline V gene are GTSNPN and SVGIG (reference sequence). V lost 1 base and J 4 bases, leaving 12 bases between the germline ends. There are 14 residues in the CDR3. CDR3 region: CAWSGGWGADTQYF. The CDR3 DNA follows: TGTGCCTGGAGTGGCGGGTGGGGAGCAGATACGCAGTATTTT.

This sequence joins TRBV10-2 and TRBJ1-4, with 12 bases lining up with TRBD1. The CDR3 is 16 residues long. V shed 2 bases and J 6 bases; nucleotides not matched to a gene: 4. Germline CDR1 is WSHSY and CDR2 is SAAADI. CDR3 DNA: TGCGCCAGCAGTGAGAGGGGGACAGGGGGCGATGAAAAACTGTTTTTT. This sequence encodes CASSERGTGGDEKLFF.

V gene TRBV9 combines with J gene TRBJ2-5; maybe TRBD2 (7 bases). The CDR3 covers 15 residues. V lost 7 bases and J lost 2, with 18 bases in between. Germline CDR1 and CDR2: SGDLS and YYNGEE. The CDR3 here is CASGLSGGPQETQYF. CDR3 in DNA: TGTGCCAGCGGTCTGTCGGGGGGCCCTCAAGAGACCCAGTACTTC.